The rows below give T cell receptor beta chains drawn from one sample of a study of CXCR3-negative and CXCR3-positive naive CD8 T cells. Reprocessing the 5' RACE reads, TCRdb reports a single entry for every CDR3 protein and omits DNA. The sample yields roughly 130,000 distinct CDR3 sequences, of which the top ten take up around 0.54%. Sample: naive CXCR3+ CD8+ T cells from blood. Receptors were obtained from a human donor in good health. Some clones in this sample may be carry-over from other donors' samples. CDR3s include the opening cysteine and the closing phenylalanine or tryptophan. Fields, in order: J gene, V gene, CDR3 protein.

>TRBJ2-7|TRBV19
CASSMSAFDYEQYF
>TRBJ1-1|TRBV28
CASSQSTEAFF
>TRBJ1-2|TRBV13
CASSSHEGPNYGYTF
>TRBJ2-1|TRBV27
CASSSEDRGRFEQFF
>TRBJ1-1|TRBV7-9
CASSLQGHTEAFF
>TRBJ1-1|TRBV5-1
CASSRTDLNTEAFF
>TRBJ2-3|TRBV11-2
CASSLGGSGADTQYF
>TRBJ2-1|TRBV10-3
CAISESIETGEGKEQFF
>TRBJ2-7|TRBV20-1
CSASGPDRAYEQYF
>TRBJ1-1|TRBV28
CASSVVAETEAFF
>TRBJ1-1|TRBV20-1
CSARGGVTNTEAFF
>TRBJ2-1|TRBV20-1
CSARDSIGLLHEQFF
>TRBJ2-1|TRBV4-2
CASSPTGNEQFF
>TRBJ2-1|TRBV7-2
CASSSTSSNEQFF
>TRBJ2-7|TRBV28
CASSPDDQQEYF
>TRBJ1-3|TRBV4-1
CASSQEGEDRVTGNTIYF
>TRBJ2-1|TRBV27
CASSIQSVNEQFF
>TRBJ1-1|TRBV6-2/TRBV6-3
CASSYLVDTEAFF
>TRBJ2-7|TRBV7-9
CASSFRGGASYEQYF
>TRBJ2-3|TRBV7-2
CANSGGSTDTQYF
>TRBJ1-2|TRBV14
CASSQVFGSPRYGYTF
>TRBJ2-5|TRBV15
CATSREPDTLQETQYF
>TRBJ2-7|TRBV12-3/TRBV12-4
CASSPSGSLDEQYF
>TRBJ2-5|TRBV30
CAWSVDSREETQYF
>TRBJ2-1|TRBV29-1
CSVEGANEQFF
>TRBJ2-7|TRBV20-1
CSARVRLAGGMDEQYF
>TRBJ1-1|TRBV19
CASSISVTEAFF
>TRBJ2-3|TRBV6-5
CASTSRNTQYF
>TRBJ2-5|TRBV3-1
CASSPRKRETIQETQYF
>TRBJ2-3|TRBV11-3
CASTTRDRSTDTQYF
>TRBJ2-1|TRBV28
CASSRLEPAAYNEQFF
>TRBJ2-4|TRBV20-1
CSASLGGDIQYF
>TRBJ2-1|TRBV3-1
CASSQEFGEQFF
>TRBJ2-7|TRBV29-1
CSVEVTGQGIYEQYF
>TRBJ2-5|TRBV12-3/TRBV12-4
CASSKDRVEETQYF
>TRBJ2-3|TRBV28
CASSTPARVDTQYF
>TRBJ2-2|TRBV7-6
CASSPLMGTGELFF
>TRBJ2-3|TRBV9
CASSGARPRDTQYF
>TRBJ2-1|TRBV7-6
CASSDVGGRYSEQFF
>TRBJ1-2|TRBV27
CASSSRPPGSRYGYTF
>TRBJ1-1|TRBV4-1
CASSQEGGGPGYTEAFF
>TRBJ2-1|TRBV4-1
CASSQGSTGVGEQFF
>TRBJ2-3|TRBV2
CASSGQGGRTQYF
>TRBJ2-2|TRBV29-1
CSATGGTGELFF
>TRBJ2-7|TRBV5-1
CASSLGAQGAIYEQYF
>TRBJ2-1|TRBV7-9
CASSLPAGPPDGVYNEQFF
>TRBJ1-1|TRBV6-2/TRBV6-3
CASSYSIQQEPMNTEAFF
>TRBJ2-3|TRBV4-1
CASTQDSTDTQYF
>TRBJ2-7|TRBV7-8
CASSLVAGTNSYEQYF
>TRBJ1-4|TRBV19
CASREDEKLFF
>TRBJ2-5|TRBV5-5
CASSLDRLAGGQETQYF
>TRBJ2-2|TRBV4-2
CASSPRDSFLPGELFF
>TRBJ2-7|TRBV12-3/TRBV12-4
CASSFPDSYEQYF
>TRBJ1-2|TRBV20-1
CSATGTGNYGYTF
>TRBJ2-7|TRBV11-1
CASSLEQGLYEQYF
>TRBJ1-5|TRBV28
CASSLSEAQPQHF
>TRBJ2-3|TRBV7-8
CASTSLGPDTQYF
>TRBJ2-5|TRBV28
CASSSPPRTGGNIQYF